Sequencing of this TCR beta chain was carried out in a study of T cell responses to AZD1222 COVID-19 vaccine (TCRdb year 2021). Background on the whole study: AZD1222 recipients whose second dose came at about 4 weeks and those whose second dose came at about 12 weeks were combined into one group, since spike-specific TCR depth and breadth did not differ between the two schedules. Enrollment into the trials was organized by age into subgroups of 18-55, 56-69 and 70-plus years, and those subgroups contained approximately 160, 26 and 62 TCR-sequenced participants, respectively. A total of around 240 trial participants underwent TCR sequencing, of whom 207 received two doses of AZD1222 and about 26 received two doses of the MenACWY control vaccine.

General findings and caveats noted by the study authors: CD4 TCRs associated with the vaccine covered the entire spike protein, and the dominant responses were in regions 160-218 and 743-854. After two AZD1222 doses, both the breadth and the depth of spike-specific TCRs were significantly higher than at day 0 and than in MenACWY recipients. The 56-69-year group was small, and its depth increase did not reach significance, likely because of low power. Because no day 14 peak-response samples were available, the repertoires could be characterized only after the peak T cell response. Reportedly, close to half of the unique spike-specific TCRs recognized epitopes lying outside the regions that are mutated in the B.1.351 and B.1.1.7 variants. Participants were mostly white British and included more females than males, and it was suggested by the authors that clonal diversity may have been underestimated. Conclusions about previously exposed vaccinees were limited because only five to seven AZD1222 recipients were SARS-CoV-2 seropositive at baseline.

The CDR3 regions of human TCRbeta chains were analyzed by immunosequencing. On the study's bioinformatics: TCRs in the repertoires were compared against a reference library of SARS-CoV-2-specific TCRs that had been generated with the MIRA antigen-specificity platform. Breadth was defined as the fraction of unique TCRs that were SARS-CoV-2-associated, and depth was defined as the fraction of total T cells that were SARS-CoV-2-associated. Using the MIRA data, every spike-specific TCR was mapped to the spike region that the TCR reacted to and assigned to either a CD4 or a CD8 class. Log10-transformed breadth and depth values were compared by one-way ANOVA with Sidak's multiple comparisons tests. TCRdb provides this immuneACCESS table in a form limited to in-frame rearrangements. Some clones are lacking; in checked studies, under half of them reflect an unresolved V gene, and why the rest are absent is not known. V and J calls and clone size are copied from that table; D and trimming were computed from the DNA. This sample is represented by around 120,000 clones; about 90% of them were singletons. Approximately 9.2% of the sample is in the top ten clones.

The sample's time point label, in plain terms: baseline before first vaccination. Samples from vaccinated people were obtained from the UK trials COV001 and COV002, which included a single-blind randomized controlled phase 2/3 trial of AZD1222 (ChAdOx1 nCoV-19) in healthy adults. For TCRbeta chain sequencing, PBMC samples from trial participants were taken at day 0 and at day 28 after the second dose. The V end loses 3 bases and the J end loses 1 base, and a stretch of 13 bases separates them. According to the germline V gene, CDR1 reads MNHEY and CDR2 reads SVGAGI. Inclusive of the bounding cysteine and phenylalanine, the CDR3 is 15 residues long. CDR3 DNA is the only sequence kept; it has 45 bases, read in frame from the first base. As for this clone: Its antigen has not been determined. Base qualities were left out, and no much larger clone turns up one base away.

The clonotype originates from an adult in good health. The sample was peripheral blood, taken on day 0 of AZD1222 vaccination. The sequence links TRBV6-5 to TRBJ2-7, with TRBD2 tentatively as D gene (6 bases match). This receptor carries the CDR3 CASSYERVSSYEQYF. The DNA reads TGTGCCAGCAGTTATGAGCGGGTATCGTCCTACGAGCAGTACTTC.